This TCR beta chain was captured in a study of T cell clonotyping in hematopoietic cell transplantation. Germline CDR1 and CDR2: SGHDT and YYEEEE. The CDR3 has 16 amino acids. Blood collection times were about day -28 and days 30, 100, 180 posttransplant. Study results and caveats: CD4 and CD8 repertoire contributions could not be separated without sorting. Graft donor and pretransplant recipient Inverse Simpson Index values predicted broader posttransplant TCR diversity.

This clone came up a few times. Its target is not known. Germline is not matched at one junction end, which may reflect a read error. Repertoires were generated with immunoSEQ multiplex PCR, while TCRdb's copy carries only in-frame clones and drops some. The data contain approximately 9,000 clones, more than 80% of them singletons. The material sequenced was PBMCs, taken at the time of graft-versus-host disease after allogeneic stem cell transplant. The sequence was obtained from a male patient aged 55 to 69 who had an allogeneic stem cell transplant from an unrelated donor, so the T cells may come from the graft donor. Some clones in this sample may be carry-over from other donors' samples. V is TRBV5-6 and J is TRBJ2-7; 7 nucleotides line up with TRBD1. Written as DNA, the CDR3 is TGCGCCAGCAGCCAAGGGGACAGTCCTTTTTCCTACGAGCAGTACTTC. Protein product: CASSQGDSPFSYEQYF.